Below are 19 T cell receptor beta chains sequenced from a single sample in a study of shared clonotypes between healthy human individuals. CD45RO-negative, CCR7-positively selected cells formed the naive CD8 fraction, excluding terminally differentiated effector memory CD45RA+ cells. The assay was immunoSEQ multiplex PCR, and TCRdb's table has in-frame clones only and misses some. The profile shows about 820,000 clones, around 92% of them singletons. Sequenced material: naive CD8+ T cells sorted from blood. The receptors were sampled from a man aged 30 to 45 in good health.

The chain joins TRBV28 to TRBJ1-1, with D perhaps TRBD1 (5 bases). The CDR3 length is 14 residues. CDR1 MDHEN and CDR2 SYDVKM come from the germline V gene. With 4 bases removed from V and 0 bases from J, the gap between germline ends came to 9 bases. The CDR3 nucleotides are TGTGCCAGCAGTTCCCCGGGGCTGAACACTGAAGCTTTCTTT. Translating it yields CASSSPGLNTEAFF.

Many counts were recorded for this clone. CDR3 sequence reads: CAISESRGLNQPQHF. The DNA of the CDR3 is TGTGCCATCAGTGAGTCGAGGGGCCTCAATCAGCCCCAGCATTTT. This chain links TRBV10-3 with TRBJ1-5; D is possibly TRBD1 (5 bases). This CDR3 is built from 15 residues. V was cut by 0 bases and J by 3 bases, with 9 bases left in between. The germline V gene encodes CDR1 ENHRY and CDR2 SYGVKD.

The V gene is TRBV2, the J gene TRBJ1-1; D is uncertain. Per germline, CDR1 SNHLY and CDR2 FYNNEI. The V gene lost 6 bases and the J gene lost 0 bases, with 14 bases spanning the gap. The CDR3 spans 15 residues. DNA for the CDR3: TGTGCCAGCAGGCCGATCACGGGGATGAACACTGAAGCTTTCTTT. Its protein product is CASRPITGMNTEAFF.

V gene TRBV4-1 combines with J gene TRBJ2-7; TRBD1 is a possible D gene (6 bases). The CDR3 is 15 amino acids. V lost 4 bases, J lost 7 bases, and 20 bases lay in between. CDR1 and CDR2 from the germline V gene are MGHRA and YSYEKL. Here the CDR3 DNA reads TGCGCCAGCAGCCCCACCCGGGACACCTTAAGAGAGCAGTACTTC. Translation gives CASSPTRDTLREQYF.

V is TRBV11-2 and J is TRBJ1-2; the match to TRBD1 covers 8 bases. The V gene end was trimmed by 1 base and the J gene end by 4 bases; junction bases not matched to a gene: 5. Per germline, CDR1 SGHAT and CDR2 FQNNGV. CDR3 size: 15 residues. CDR3 coding DNA: TGTGCCAGCAGCTTAGGGGCAGGGGGCTTCTATGGCTACACCTTC. It yields the protein CASSLGAGGFYGYTF.

CDR3 in amino acids: CASSFLPPLDLRNEQFF. The CDR3 nucleotides read TGTGCCAGCAGCTTCTTACCGCCGCTGGACCTCCGGAATGAGCAGTTCTTC. The rearrangement uses TRBV11-2 and TRBJ2-1; D is undetermined. The germline V and J ends were trimmed by 3 bases and 7 bases, with 22 bases remaining between them. The CDR3 totals 17 residues. The germline CDR1 and CDR2 sequences are SGHAT and FQNNGV.

V is TRBV7-2 and J is TRBJ2-3, with 9 nucleotides matching TRBD2. The CDR3 has 15 residues. With V trimmed by 4 bases and J by 2 bases, 4 bases remained unmatched. From germline, CDR1 is SGHTA and CDR2 FQGNSA. Written as DNA, the CDR3 is TGTGCCAGCAGCTGGGGGACTAGCCTCACAGATACGCAGTATTTT. Translation gives CASSWGTSLTDTQYF. The full variable domain, completed using reference TRBV7-2 and TRBJ2-3, is GAGVSQSPSNKVTEKGKDVELRCDPISGHTALYWYRQSLGQGLEFLIYFQGNSAPDKSGLPSDRFSAERTGGSVSTLTIQRTQQEDSAVYLCASSWGTSLTDTQYFGPGTRLTVL.

Of note for this clone: The sample contains more than one DNA sequence encoding this CDR3. J is TRBJ2-7 and V is TRBV7-2, with D maybe TRBD2 (5 bases). The CDR3 covers 13 residues. V lost 2 bases and J lost 4, with 9 bases in between. Per the germline V gene, CDR1 is SGHTA and CDR2 is FQGNSA. Written as DNA, the CDR3 is TGTGCCAGCAGCTTATTTGGCGGGTACGAGCAGTACTTC. Protein: CASSLFGGYEQYF.

The V call is TRBV7-3, the J call TRBJ2-3; D is ambiguous. Germline V gives CDR1 SGHTA, CDR2 FQGTGA. The V end lost 2 bases, the J end lost 6 bases, and 18 bases lay between the germline ends. CDR3 size: 16 residues. The CDR3 sequence: CASSLGRSSPDDTQYF. As DNA, the CDR3 is TGTGCCAGCAGCTTAGGGCGGTCCTCTCCCGACGATACGCAGTATTTT.

V is TRBV6-5 and J is TRBJ2-2; D unresolved. Germline loops: CDR1 MNHEY, CDR2 SVGAGI. This CDR3 has 13 amino acids. The ends were cut back, 0 bases at V and 7 bases at J, with 6 bases in the middle. The chain's CDR3 is CASSYSPDGELFF. DNA for the CDR3: TGTGCCAGCAGTTACTCGCCGGACGGGGAGCTGTTTTTT.

The chain links TRBV4-3 to TRBJ2-1; 10 nucleotides match TRBD2. Unmatched junction bases numbered 7, after V lost 1 base and J lost 7 bases. CDR3 length equals 16 residues. The germline CDR1 and CDR2 sequences are LGHNA and YSLEER. The CDR3 loop reads CASSQGLSGRANEQFF. CDR3 sequence (DNA): TGCGCCAGCAGCCAAGGTTTGAGCGGGAGGGCAAATGAGCAGTTCTTC.

The chain joins TRBV6-5 to TRBJ2-7; D is undetermined. The CDR3 consists of 15 residues. The germline gives CDR1 MNHEY, CDR2 SVGAGI. Between the trimmed V and J ends, which lost 2 bases and 2 bases, there was a span of 13 bases. CDR3 region: CASSYGVGSTYEQYF. As DNA, the CDR3 is TGTGCCAGCAGTTACGGGGTAGGGTCAACCTACGAGCAGTACTTC.

V usage is TRBV27 and J usage is TRBJ1-2; no clear D gene. The CDR3 consists of 14 residues. The V end was cut by 3 bases, the J end by 1 base, with 9 bases between. CDR1 is MNHEY, CDR2 SMNVEV, per germline (reference sequence). The CDR3 coding sequence is TGTGCCAGCAGTTTTGAAGCCAATAACTATGGCTACACCTTC. This sequence encodes CASSFEANNYGYTF.

J is TRBJ2-7 and V is TRBV29-1; D is possibly TRBD2 (6 bases). Germline V gene sequence: CDR1 SQVTM, CDR2 ANQGSEA. The CDR3 consists of 13 residues. V lost 5 bases and J lost 7, with 18 bases in between. The CDR3 DNA follows: TGCAGCGTTAACGGAGGGCGACACTGGGAGCAGTACTTC. It is translated as CSVNGGRHWEQYF.

This clone was found many times. The rearrangement links TRBV6-1 to TRBJ2-5; D not resolved. The V gene lost 2 bases and the J gene lost 5 bases, with 12 bases spanning the gap. The CDR3 consists of 14 residues. Looked up from germline, CDR1 is MNHNS and CDR2 is SASEGT. The CDR3 is CASSEQQLGETQYF. CDR3 bases: TGTGCCAGCAGTGAACAACAGCTGGGGGAGACCCAGTACTTC.

CDR3 in amino acids: CASGWTGPMNTEAFF. The CDR3 DNA follows: TGTGCTAGTGGGTGGACAGGTCCCATGAACACTGAAGCTTTCTTT. V gene TRBV12-5 combines with J gene TRBJ1-1, with 7 bases lining up with TRBD1. The V gene's germline CDR1 is LGHNT and CDR2 FRNRAP. CDR3 length: 15 amino acids. Losses at the gene ends were 6 bases for V and 0 bases for J; bases not matched to a gene: 7.

The chain employs TRBV7-2 and TRBJ1-2; the D is unclear. CDR1 and CDR2 from the germline V gene are SGHTA and FQGNSA. Trimming removed 2 bases at V and 1 base at J, with 20 bases between. This CDR3 has 18 amino acids. The CDR3 region has the DNA TGTGCCAGCAGCTTATTTCGTATCCGGATGAACAGTAACTATGGCTACACCTTC. Translating it yields CASSLFRIRMNSNYGYTF.

The chain uses TRBV27 and TRBJ2-1, with 7 bases lining up with TRBD2. The V segment lost 3 bases and the J segment 8 bases; nucleotides outside the gene matches: 1. The V gene's germline CDR1 is MNHEY and CDR2 SMNVEV (reference sequence). The CDR3 has 12 residues. The DNA of the CDR3 is TGTGCCAGCAGTTTTGGGGGGGATGAGCAGTTCTTC. Encoded protein: CASSFGGDEQFF.

This chain joins TRBV29-1 and TRBJ1-1; D is undetermined. CDR1 SQVTM and CDR2 ANQGSEA come from the germline V gene. The CDR3 has 14 amino acids. The germline V and J ends were trimmed by 8 bases and 1 base, with 17 bases remaining between them. Here the CDR3 DNA reads TGCAGCCCCCGCGTGATATCGAGGAACACTGAAGCTTTCTTT. Its protein product is CSPRVISRNTEAFF.